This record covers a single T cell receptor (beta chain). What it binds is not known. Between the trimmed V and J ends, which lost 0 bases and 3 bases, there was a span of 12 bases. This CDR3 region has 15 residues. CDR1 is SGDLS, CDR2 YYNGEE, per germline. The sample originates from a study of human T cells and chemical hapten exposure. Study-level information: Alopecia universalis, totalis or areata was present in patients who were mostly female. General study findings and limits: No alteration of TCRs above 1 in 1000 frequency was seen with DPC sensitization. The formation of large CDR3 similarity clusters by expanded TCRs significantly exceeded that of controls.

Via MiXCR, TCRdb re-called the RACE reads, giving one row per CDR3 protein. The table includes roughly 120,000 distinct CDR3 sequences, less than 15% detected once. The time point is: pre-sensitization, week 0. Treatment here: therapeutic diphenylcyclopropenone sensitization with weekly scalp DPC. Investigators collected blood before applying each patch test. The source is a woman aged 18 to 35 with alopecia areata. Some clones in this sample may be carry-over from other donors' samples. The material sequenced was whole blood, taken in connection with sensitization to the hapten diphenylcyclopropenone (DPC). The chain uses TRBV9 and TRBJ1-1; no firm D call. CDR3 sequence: CASSVGPQSYTEAFF. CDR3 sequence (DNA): TGTGCCAGCAGCGTAGGACCCCAGTCGTACACTGAAGCTTTCTTT. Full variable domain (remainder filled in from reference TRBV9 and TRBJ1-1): DSGVTQTPKHLITATGQRVTLRCSPRSGDLSVYWYQQSLDQGLQFLIQYYNGEERAKGNILERFSAQQFPDLHSELNLSSLELGDSALYFCASSVGPQSYTEAFFGQGTRLTVV.